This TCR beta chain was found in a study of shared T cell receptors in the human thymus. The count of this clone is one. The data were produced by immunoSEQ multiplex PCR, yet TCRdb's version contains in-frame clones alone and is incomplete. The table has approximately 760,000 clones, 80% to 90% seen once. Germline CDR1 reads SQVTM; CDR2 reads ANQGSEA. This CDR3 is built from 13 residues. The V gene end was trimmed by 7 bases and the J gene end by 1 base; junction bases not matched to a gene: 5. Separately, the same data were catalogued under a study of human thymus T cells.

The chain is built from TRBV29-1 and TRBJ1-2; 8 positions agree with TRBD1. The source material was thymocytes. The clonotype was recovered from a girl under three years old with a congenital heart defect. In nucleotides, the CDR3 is TGCAGCGGCGGGGGACAGGATAACTATGGCTACACCTTC. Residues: CSGGGQDNYGYTF.